The 11 T cell receptor beta chains given below trace back to one sample, sequenced in a study of OX40 agonist ivuxolimab in advanced cancers. Measured with immunoSEQ multiplex PCR; TCRdb has only the in-frame clones, and not every one. The sample has roughly 110,000 clones; less than 95% are singletons. Material: CD4+ or CD8+ T cells sorted from blood, obtained in a trial of the OX40 agonist ivuxolimab. The source is an adult with an advanced solid tumor such as melanoma, head and neck, liver or kidney cancer.

CDR3 region: CASSPTGQGIREQYF. The CDR3, as DNA: TGTGCCAGCAGCCCTACGGGACAGGGTATTCGGGAGCAGTACTTC. The rearrangement joins TRBV28 to TRBJ2-7; TRBD1 agrees at 9 bases. The germline gives CDR1 MDHEN, CDR2 SYDVKM. J gave up 7 bases and V 6 bases, and 13 bases lay outside the gene matches. The CDR3 has 15 amino acids.

The CDR3: CASSERVPRTDTQYF. Here the CDR3 DNA reads TGTGCCAGCAGTGAAAGGGTACCTCGCACAGATACGCAGTATTTT. This chain connects TRBV2 to TRBJ2-3; no definite D call. Germline CDR1 is SNHLY and CDR2 is FYNNEI. Trimming took 2 bases from V and 1 from J, leaving 10 bases between them. The CDR3 spans 15 residues.

The V and J genes are TRBV4-3 and TRBJ1-5, with 8 positions matching TRBD1. V was pared by 5 bases and J by 6 bases, with 9 bases of the junction left unmatched. CDR1 LGHNA and CDR2 YSLEER come from the germline V gene. CDR3 size: 15 residues. The CDR3 loop is CASSSSYRGSQPQHF. For the CDR3, the DNA is TGCGCCAGCAGCTCAAGCTACAGGGGGAGTCAGCCCCAGCATTTT.

The V call is TRBV5-1, the J call TRBJ1-2, with D possibly matching TRBD1 (5 bases). V lost 6 bases to trimming and J lost 3 bases, with 6 bases between them. Germline loops: CDR1 SGHRS, CDR2 YFSETQ. The CDR3 is made up of 11 amino acids. The CDR3 nucleotides are TGCGCCAGCATAGGGGACTATGGCTACACCTTC. Its translation is CASIGDYGYTF.

The chain is built from TRBV9 and TRBJ1-5; a weak D match, TRBD1 (5 bases). CDR1 and CDR2 from the germline V gene are SGDLS and YYNGEE. CDR3 length equals 14 residues. V was clipped by 0 bases and J by 4 bases, with 8 bases between them. The CDR3 nucleotides are TGTGCCAGCAGCGTAGGGGCAGGGAATCAGCCCCAGCATTTT. This translates into CASSVGAGNQPQHF.

This clone was picked up a small number of times. The chain is built from TRBV5-1 and TRBJ2-3; no clear D. The germline CDR1 and CDR2 sequences are SGHRS and YFSETQ. The CDR3 has 15 residues. V was clipped by 4 bases and J by 1 base, with 13 bases between them. CDR3 protein: CASSLMDRRTDTQYF. The CDR3 DNA is TGCGCCAGCAGCCTCATGGACCGCCGCACAGATACGCAGTATTTT. Together with reference TRBV5-1 and TRBJ2-3, the CDR3 gives the full variable domain: KAGVTQTPRYLIKTRGQQVTLSCSPISGHRSVSWYQQTPGQGLQFLFEYFSETQRNKGNFPGRFSGRQFSNSRSEMNVSTLELGDSALYLCASSLMDRRTDTQYFGPGTRLTVL.

The rearrangement uses TRBV7-8 and TRBJ2-2, with 8 nucleotides matching TRBD2. The V gene end was trimmed by 2 bases and the J gene end by 4 bases; junction bases not matched to a gene: 3. CDR1 and CDR2 (germline): SGHVS, FQNEAQ. This CDR3 is 15 amino acids long. As DNA, the CDR3 is TGTGCCAGCAGCTTAAGCGGGAGCGGCACCGGGGAGCTGTTTTTT. Residues: CASSLSGSGTGELFF.

V is TRBV19 and J is TRBJ1-3; TRBD1 matches 9 bases. This CDR3 region has 16 residues. J gave up 4 bases and V 5 bases, and 9 bases lay outside the gene matches. Germline V gene data show CDR1 as LNHDA and CDR2 as SQIVND (reference sequence). CDR3 loop: CASSHPGQGGGNTIYF. The DNA for the CDR3 is TGTGCCAGTAGTCATCCGGGACAGGGAGGAGGAAACACCATATATTTT.

This chain connects TRBV6-5 to TRBJ2-7; 7 bases agree with TRBD1. The CDR3 loop spans 14 amino acids. V lost 4 bases to trimming and J lost 2 bases; unmatched junction nucleotides: 5. Germline lookup yields CDR1 MNHEY and CDR2 SVGAGI. CDR3: CASSLDRLAYEQYF. In DNA form, the CDR3 reads TGTGCCAGCAGTTTGGACAGGTTAGCCTACGAGCAGTACTTC.

The rearrangement uses TRBV19 and TRBJ2-7; 12 bases are shared with TRBD1. The CDR3 loop spans 14 amino acids. With 6 bases clipped from V and 2 bases from J, the junction kept 2 bases outside the gene matches. Germline-derived CDR1 and CDR2 are LNHDA and SQIVND (reference sequence). The CDR3 is CASRGDRGPYEQYF. For the CDR3, the DNA is TGTGCCAGTAGGGGGGACAGGGGGCCCTACGAGCAGTACTTC.

This sequence joins TRBV7-2 and TRBJ2-1; TRBD1 might be the D (6 bases). V was cut by 0 bases and J by 4 bases, with 7 bases left in between. This CDR3 contains 14 residues. The V gene's germline CDR1 is SGHTA and CDR2 FQGNSA. CDR3 region: CASSLAQGYNEQFF. DNA of the CDR3: TGTGCCAGCAGCTTAGCACAGGGTTACAATGAGCAGTTCTTC.